Sequencing of this TCR beta chain was carried out in a study of neurological immune-mediated disorders. At least ten counts were recorded for this clonotype. For the sorted libraries, around 1 million CD4+ or CD8+ T cells were used. TCRdb analysed the 5' RACE reads with MiXCR anew, one entry per CDR3 protein. The table lists about 21,000 distinct CDR3 sequences, 6% to 8% of them singletons. Germline V lookup: CDR1 SGHRS, CDR2 YFSETQ. This CDR3 spans 15 amino acids. V gave up 2 bases and J gave up 6 bases; unmatched junction bases: 8. The J gene is TRBJ2-3, the V gene TRBV5-1; the match to TRBD1 covers 8 bases. The specimen was CD8+ T cells from blood. The TCR originated in a woman aged 30 to 39 with HTLV-1-associated myelopathy (HAM/TSP). The CDR3 DNA is TGCGCCAGCAGCTTAGAACCCAGGGGGCAGGATACGCAGTATTTT. This encodes CASSLEPRGQDTQYF.